This T cell receptor (beta chain) derives from a study of cytomegalovirus exposure and HLA in healthy donors (dated by TCRdb to 2016 to 2017). About the investigation overall: According to an earlier analysis of a few hundred of the donors, about 179 million T cells yielded 120 million or so unique TCR beta sequences and around 300 Gb of sequence data. To study patterns of TCR occurrence, a later analysis re-analyzed previously published TCR beta repertoires from several hundred donors and added high-resolution HLA genotyping. The study combined high-throughput TCR immunosequencing, statistical association of individual TCRs with disease status, and machine learning to predict cytomegalovirus infection status. HLA typing included class I and class II loci at four-digit resolution. Typing coverage varied by locus: roughly 629-630 donors for A, B, C, DRB1 and DQB1; 522 for DQA1; approximately 570 for DPA1; fewer than 480 for DPB1. Donor age, sex, ethnicity and CMV serostatus were compiled alongside the repertoire data. A later genetic analysis took genome-wide SNP genotypes for about 55% of the roughly 700 donors and used that subset as a discovery cohort. To decide whether each TCR beta V gene segment behaved as functional or pseudogenic, an earlier analysis of approximately 590 of the donors relied on high-throughput TCR beta sequencing. Rather than using new phenotypic data, the later analysis identified candidate immune exposures from TCR beta sequences and from how often those sequences occurred across donors. Because of strong linkage in the cohort, 4 to 6 DR-DQ haplotypes were treated as single units for association and clustering. The study used immunosequencing to profile the T cell repertoires of more than 650 subjects and linked those repertoires to cytomegalovirus serostatus. Among 398 genotyped donors of the cohort, an average of roughly 230,000 unique TCR beta nucleotide sequences was sequenced per donor, of which about 20% were non-productive. An early release covering about 600 HLA-typed donors comprised about 300 gigabases of sequencing data and around 86 million unique TCR sequences. Of the 300 to 500 genotyped donors, less than 90% were placed in the genetic ancestry cluster associated with self-reported Caucasian donors. The study was designed to test whether signatures of past pathogen exposure could be identified by cataloging public T cell receptors. Besides the first cohort of roughly 640 subjects, a separate validation cohort made up of over 100 different subjects was used. All discovery cohort repertoires had been generated using a single sequencing platform.

Library creation used the immunoSEQ multiplex PCR assay. The multiplex PCR relied on a mix of 60 forward primers for TCR Vbeta segments and 13 reverse primers for TCR Jbeta segments. The CDR3 region of rearranged TCR beta genes was amplified from genomic DNA with a multiplex PCR assay. On the Illumina HiSeq System, the amplified TCR beta libraries were sequenced as 87-base-pair reads. The authors' analysis ran thus. In a later analysis, tens of millions of unique TCR beta chains were counted across the 500 to 850 repertoires, and roughly 10 million of these chains were shared by at least two donors. Raw reads were error-corrected and collapsed into unique sequences by a nearest-neighbor algorithm in which closely related sequences were merged to remove PCR and sequencing errors. Alignment of CDR3 sequences to IMGT reference sequences was used to assign V, D and J gene segments. For a sequence to be retained, a match of at least six nucleotides was required to both a V gene segment and a J gene segment. Rearrangements were classified as productive when the CDR3 lacked stop codons and remained in frame with V and J, and all other rearrangements were classified as non-productive. Following IMGT convention, CDR3 was defined as the stretch from the second conserved V-encoded cysteine to the conserved J-encoded phenylalanine. Sequences without an unambiguous match to a single V gene segment were excluded from the earlier analysis of several hundred of the donors. In an earlier analysis of several hundred of the donors, V segments were called functional above 56.7% productive rearrangements and were called segregating when the between-donor standard deviation exceeded 5%. A statistical classification framework was developed to diagnose cytomegalovirus status using the catalog of TCR beta chain sequences. In a later analysis, V and J genes were assigned by comparing TCR nucleotide sequences against IMGT/GENE-DB human TR gene sequences. Using the TCRdist pipeline, a later analysis assigned CDR3 sequences along with most-parsimonious VDJ recombination scenarios. A later analysis defined each TCR beta chain by its CDR3 amino acid sequence plus V-gene family, and excluded reads lacking a unique V-gene family. To address suspected cross-contamination and a sequencing artifact, a later analysis removed approximately 590 highly shared, low-generation-probability nucleotide sequences. A later analysis calculated a clonal expansion index for each public chain from normalized within-repertoire ranks of inferred template counts. In a later analysis, generation probabilities were computed with a VDJ recombination model fitted to out-of-frame rearrangements, and the resulting probabilities were checked against IGoR. A later analysis scored TCR-TCR, TCR-HLA and TCR-CMV co-occurrence with hypergeometric tests, applying a repertoire-size bias correction to TCR pairs. In a later analysis, false discovery rates were estimated by permuting HLA or CMV assignments 20 times. In a later analysis, co-occurring TCRs were grouped with DBSCAN, and TCRdist sequence similarity was added when clustering was performed within HLA-allele-positive subsets. For co-occurrence clustering, repertoires with fewer than 30,000 or more than 120,000 public chains were excluded, along with roughly 5 repertoires with anomalous nucleotide sharing. Drawn from immuneACCESS, this table holds only the in-frame rearrangements with V and J called that TCRdb kept. Clones are partly lost; checked studies trace under half to an unresolved V gene and leave the rest unexplained. That table is the source of V, J and clone size, and D and trimming were worked out from the DNA. In this sample the table shows about 43,000 clones, 50% to 75% of which occur a single time. The ten biggest clones cover 8% to 9.5% of the sample.

Compared with germline, V lacks 5 bases and J lacks 9 bases; bases without a gene match: 11. The germline V gene provides CDR1 SGDLS and CDR2 YYNGEE. Taken from cysteine to phenylalanine, the CDR3 has 15 residues. Only the CDR3 part of the read is kept: 45 bases, read in frame from the first base. The cohort consisted of 670 or so healthy bone marrow donors. At the time of sampling, all cohort members were nominally healthy, though unrecorded immune exposures were likely present. Of the 650 to 700 cohort members, 250 to 300 had positive CMV serostatus and just over 350 had negative CMV serostatus, and CMV serostatus was not recorded for the donor. A peripheral blood sample was provided by each donor, and peripheral blood mononuclear cells were used for TCR beta sequencing. Genomic DNA extraction from the blood cell samples was performed with the Qiagen DNeasy Blood Extraction Kit. The investigation overall reported the following: In this cohort, only TCR beta chains were sequenced, and detectable features were limited by the absence of alpha or paired-chain data. Because counts were too low, some 16 rarely observed V segments, including chromosome 9 orphons, were excluded from the earlier analysis of a few hundred of the donors. In an earlier analysis of roughly 560 of the donors, most TCR beta V segments were observed in productive rearrangements about 87% or about 30% of the time, broadly matching IMGT annotations. A further reported finding was that TCR beta sequences accurately predicted the HLA-A and HLA-B alleles for most subjects in the first cohort. Because HLA typing was missing for some donors at each locus, association tests included only the typed subset. A later analysis found that most CMV-associated TCR beta chains appeared HLA-restricted, with HLA associations seemingly driven largely by CMV exposure. The presence/absence analyses assumed that sequencing depth was roughly uniform across donors, and that assumption may not be true. A few of the identified cytomegalovirus-associated TCR beta chains were confirmed in vitro to be specific for cytomegalovirus antigens. CMV serostatus was the only immune exposure information available for the cohort. Across donors, most TCR sequences were observed very rarely, whereas some public TCRs were present in many individuals. Several of the top co-occurrence clusters appeared to be linked to parvovirus B19, influenza, CMV and Epstein-Barr virus, according to a later analysis. In the study, some 180 TCR beta chains were listed as associated with cytomegalovirus. Correlated functional status among segregating V segments might reflect linkage disequilibrium, but an unknown experimental factor could not be ruled out. In a later analysis, about 17,000 TCR beta sequences were associated with specific HLA alleles at a false discovery rate of 0.05. Strong co-occurrence of HLA alleles, especially DR and DQ, made assigning TCR associations to individual alleles difficult. Compared with the 666-donor mean, donors in an Asian-associated ancestry cluster had fewer N-insertions in productive TCRs, according to a later genetic analysis. The authors suggested that the approach could potentially be extended to other disease states and immunological phenotypes. Because the 87-base-pair reads could not distinguish some IMGT-functional V segments, including TRBV6-2 and TRBV6-3, those segments were excluded. A later analysis found that TCR association rates varied across HLA loci, with DRB1 alleles showing the most associated TCRs and HLA-C alleles the fewest. In a later genetic analysis, a missense DCLRE1C variant was associated with V-gene and J-gene trimming of TCR beta chains, and the association was replicated in an independent cohort. A later analysis found that HLA-associated TCR beta chains were more clonally expanded and had lower generation probabilities than equally common non-associated chains. Cytomegalovirus status was reported to be diagnosed by the classifier with high specificity and sensitivity in both the original and validation cohorts. A group of highly shared sequence variants was considered likely to be a technical artifact of the sequencing pipeline.

With regard to this clone: Its antigen is unknown. Nothing much larger sits one base from this clone, and base qualities are not available.

This sequence was found in a human donor in good health. The source material was PBMCs. This sequence uses TRBV9 and TRBJ2-1, and 10 bases in between align with TRBD2. The bases are TGTGCCAGCAGTAGAGGAGCGGGGGGGCTGGGTGAGCAGTTCTTC. This is translated as CASSRGAGGLGEQFF.